This T cell receptor (beta chain) was sequenced in a study of shared clonotypes between healthy human individuals. Authors' data handling: Owing to the provision of junction-only sequences devoid of quality scores by immunoSEQ, filtering differed. The table came from immunoSEQ multiplex PCR; TCRdb's copy has only in-frame clones and leaves some out. Clone size and the V and J calls come from that table; the DNA yielded D and trimming. The table has hundreds of thousands of clones, less than 80% seen once; the top ten hold 1.5% to 2%. CDR3 length: 13 amino acids. V was cut by 2 bases and J by 0 bases, with 4 bases left in between. From germline, CDR1 is SEHNR and CDR2 FQNEAQ (reference sequence). This clone was picked up a small number of times. The identical CDR3 is also encoded by other nucleotide sequences in the sample.

The sequence was collected from a woman in her thirties in good health. V and J are TRBV7-9 and TRBJ1-1, with no clear D. The sequencing input was memory CD4+ T cells sorted from blood. Subset defined: CD45RA-negative fraction. CDR3 in DNA: TGTGCCAGCAGCTTATCGGTGAACACTGAAGCTTTCTTT. Translated: CASSLSVNTEAFF. The variable domain in full, with the rest retrieved from reference TRBV7-9 and TRBJ1-1, is DTGVSQNPRHKITKRGQNVTFRCDPISEHNRLYWYRQTLGQGPEFLTYFQNEAQLEKSRLLSDRFSAERPKGSFSTLEIQRTEQGDSAMYLCASSLSVNTEAFFGQGTRLTVV.